These T cell receptor beta chains were read from a single sample in a study of cytomegalovirus exposure and HLA in healthy donors. Some clones are missing from TCRdb's copy, which holds only in-frame ones; the method was immunoSEQ multiplex PCR. The data hold roughly 200,000 clones, with 60% to 85% observed a single time. Sequenced material: PBMCs. The receptors were sampled from a girl aged 5-17 years in good health and CMV-seropositive. Each CDR3 is given with its conserved first and last residue. Fields, in order: J gene, clone size, D gene, V gene, CDR3 DNA, CDR3 protein. D genes are given only for firm matches. Rows may omit the clone size; those that give it use once, few, many or a size class.

>TRBJ1-5|-|TRBD1|TRBV28
TGTGCCAGCAGTTTGGGACAGGGGATAAATGCCCAGCATTTT
CASSLGQGINAQHF
>TRBJ1-1|-|TRBD1|TRBV5-1
TGCGCCAGCAGCGAACAGGGGGCCGGTGAAGCTTTCTTT
CASSEQGAGEAFF
>TRBJ1-1|-|-|TRBV25-1
TGTGCCAGCAGTAGCAGGGAATACACTGAAGCTTTCTTT
CASSSREYTEAFF
>TRBJ1-1|-|-|TRBV4-2
TGTGCCAGCAGCCAAGATGGGGGGGCGCTGACTGAAGCTTTCTTT
CASSQDGGALTEAFF
>TRBJ1-3|few|-|TRBV2
TGTGCCAGCGAGGAGCCAGGGGTTCTTGTAAACACCATATATTTT
CASEEPGVLVNTIYF
>TRBJ2-1|-|TRBD2|TRBV5-4
TGTGCCAGCAGCCCGACTAGCGGGGGCTACAATGAGCAGTTCTTC
CASSPTSGGYNEQFF
>TRBJ2-7|-|TRBD1|TRBV4-1
TGCGCCAGCAGCCTATACCGGGACAGGGGGCCCTACGAGCAGTACTTC
CASSLYRDRGPYEQYF
>TRBJ1-2|few|TRBD1|TRBV7-8
TGTGCCAGCAGCTTGGGGACAGCTACCTATGGCTACACCTTC
CASSLGTATYGYTF
>TRBJ2-2|once|TRBD2|TRBV4-2
TGTGCCAGCAGCCAAGAGGTCCAGCTAGCGGGGTGGGGGGAGCTGTTTTTT
CASSQEVQLAGWGELFF
>TRBJ2-1|-|-|TRBV7-2
TGTGCCAGCGGTTTTTCAGCGGCGGGCAATGAGCAGTTCTTC
CASGFSAAGNEQFF
>TRBJ1-4|-|TRBD1|TRBV19
TGTGCCAGTAGTCCCCGGACAGGGTCGGCTGAAAAACTGTTTTTT
CASSPRTGSAEKLFF
>TRBJ2-7|-|-|TRBV7-9
TGTGCCAGCAGCTTAGTCACCTACGAGCAGTACTTC
CASSLVTYEQYF
>TRBJ2-2|few|TRBD1|TRBV5-4
TGTGCCAGCAGCTTGGGACAGGGGGCGAACACCGGGGAGCTGTTTTTT
CASSLGQGANTGELFF
>TRBJ1-4|-|-|TRBV11-3
TGTGCCAGCAGCTCGATGACAGCCAATAATGAAAAACTGTTTTTT
CASSSMTANNEKLFF
>TRBJ2-2|-|TRBD2|TRBV7-2
TGTGCCAGCAGCAGTACTAGCGGCTACACCGGGGAGCTGTTTTTT
CASSSTSGYTGELFF
>TRBJ1-2|-|-|TRBV5-8
TGTGCCAGCAGCTTGGGGCAGGCGCCGGCTGGCTACACCTTC
CASSLGQAPAGYTF
>TRBJ2-2|-|-|TRBV6-5
TGTGCCGGGGCCAGGGAGGCCACCGGGGAGCTGTTTTTT
CAGAREATGELFF
>TRBJ2-1|-|TRBD2|TRBV6-1
TGTGCCAGCAGTGAACGGCGGGGGGACTACAATGAGCAGTTCTTC
CASSERRGDYNEQFF
>TRBJ2-7|-|TRBD2|TRBV11-3
TGTGCCAGCAGCCCTAGCGGGGGCCCGAATACCTACGAGCAGTACTTC
CASSPSGGPNTYEQYF
>TRBJ1-3|-|TRBD1|TRBV10-3
TGTGCCGGCCGGGACAGCGGAAACACCATATATTTT
CAGRDSGNTIYF
>TRBJ1-3|-|-|TRBV4-3
TGCGCCAGCAGCCAAGAGGGCCGGGGGTCTGGAAACACCATATATTTT
CASSQEGRGSGNTIYF
>TRBJ1-5|-|-|TRBV7-8
TGTGCCAGCAGCTTAGGAGCGCTCGGGCCAGGGAATCAGCCCCAGCATTTT
CASSLGALGPGNQPQHF
>TRBJ2-6|-|TRBD1|TRBV2
TGTGCCAGCGGTAAGGACAGGGATCCTGGGGCCAACGTCCTGACTTTC
CASGKDRDPGANVLTF
>TRBJ1-2|few|-|TRBV6-5
TGTGCCAGCAGTCCCAAGGGGCCCTATGGCTACACCTTC
CASSPKGPYGYTF
>TRBJ2-1|-|-|TRBV4-1
TGCGCCAGCAGCCGATCCACAGGGAGGGATGGTGGTGAGCAGTTCTTC
CASSRSTGRDGGEQFF
>TRBJ2-1|-|-|TRBV7-9
TGTGCCAGCGACTTGGGTGAGCAGTTCTTC
CASDLGEQFF
>TRBJ1-2|-|TRBD1|TRBV4-3
TGCGCCAGCAGCCAAGACCTGGGACAGTCACTTGACTATGGCTACACCTTC
CASSQDLGQSLDYGYTF
>TRBJ2-5|-|-|TRBV6-1
TGTGCCACCTATTCCAGAGGGGGGGAAGAGACCCAGTACTTC
CATYSRGGEETQYF
>TRBJ2-5|-|TRBD2|TRBV10-1
TGCGCCAGCAGTGGAACTAGCGGGGGTTTGGAGACCCAGTACTTC
CASSGTSGGLETQYF
>TRBJ2-7|-|-|TRBV7-2
TGTGCCACGAGGGCTACCTACGAGCAGTACTTC
CATRATYEQYF
>TRBJ1-1|few|-|TRBV11-2
TGTGCCAGCAGGTGGGGCAGTGACACTGAAGCTTTCTTT
CASRWGSDTEAFF
>TRBJ2-3|-|TRBD1|TRBV11-3
TGTGCCAGCAGCTGGGGAGGGACAGGGGGAGGTACAGATACGCAGTATTTT
CASSWGGTGGGTDTQYF
>TRBJ2-1|-|-|TRBV11-2
TGTGCCAGCAGCTTTTCGGGGACAATCAATGAGCAGTTCTTC
CASSFSGTINEQFF
>TRBJ1-6|-|-|TRBV19
TGTGCCAGTAGTATCCCGCAGGGGTCATCACCCCTCCACTTT
CASSIPQGSSPLHF
>TRBJ2-7|-|TRBD2|TRBV6-1
TGTGCCAGCAGTGAAGGGACTAGCTCCTACGAGCAGTACTTC
CASSEGTSSYEQYF
>TRBJ2-3|-|TRBD2|TRBV7-8
TGTGCCAGCAGCTTAACCACTAGCGGGGGCCCCACGGGTACGCAGTATTTT
CASSLTTSGGPTGTQYF
>TRBJ2-5|-|TRBD1|TRBV10-3
TGTGCCATCAGTGAGCTTGGACGGGACAGGGTAGAGCAGACCCAGTACTTC
CAISELGRDRVEQTQYF
>TRBJ1-5|once|-|TRBV7-2
TGTGCCAGCAGCTTATCGAGCGCGAATCAGCCCCAGCATTTT
CASSLSSANQPQHF
>TRBJ1-2|-|-|TRBV5-6
TGTGCCAGCAGCGGGGGGAGGGCAGTCCACAGGGGCTACACCTTC
CASSGGRAVHRGYTF
>TRBJ2-5|once|-|TRBV27
TGTGCCAGCAGGGGAGGGGGGGGGACCCAGTACTTC
CASRGGGGTQYF
>TRBJ1-1|-|-|TRBV6-5
TGTGCCAGCCGGACAGATTCGAACACTGAAGCTTTCTTT
CASRTDSNTEAFF
>TRBJ2-5|-|TRBD2|TRBV5-5
TGTGCCAGCAGCGGACTAGCGGACCAAGAGACCCAGTACTTC
CASSGLADQETQYF
>TRBJ2-7|-|TRBD2|TRBV11-2
TGTGCCAGCAGCTTGAGCGGGGGGGGACCCTACGAGCAGTACTTC
CASSLSGGGPYEQYF
>TRBJ1-1|-|-|TRBV5-6
TGTGCCAGCAGCCCCGGTATGAAGGGAGGGAACACTGAAGCTTTCTTT
CASSPGMKGGNTEAFF
>TRBJ1-6|-|-|TRBV6-1
TGTGCCTCAATACCGGGACTAAGAGATTCACCCCTCCACTTT
CASIPGLRDSPLHF
>TRBJ1-4|-|-|TRBV2
TGTGCCAGCAGTGGTAACAGGGTCAAGAAAGAAAAACTGTTTTTT
CASSGNRVKKEKLFF
>TRBJ2-5|-|TRBD1|TRBV7-9
TGTGCCAGCCCAGGGGGACCCCCAGCTGGGGAGACCCAGTACTTC
CASPGGPPAGETQYF
>TRBJ1-2|-|TRBD1|TRBV6-5
TGTGCCAGCAGTTACTCCGGGACAGGGGGCCGTGGCTACACCTTC
CASSYSGTGGRGYTF
>TRBJ2-7|-|TRBD1|TRBV6-5
TGTGCCAGCCGGGACAGCCCCTACGAGCAGTACTTC
CASRDSPYEQYF